These 19 T cell receptor beta chains originate from one sample sequenced in a study of blood T cell repertoires in COVID-19. The repertoire was sequenced with immunoSEQ multiplex PCR; TCRdb's copy has only in-frame clones and lacks some. The sample carries 250,000 to 300,000 clones, roughly nine tenths recorded once. The sample comprised peripheral blood. All receptors come from a woman in her 50s who had recovered from COVID-19.

The V and J genes are TRBV6-2 or TRBV6-3 and TRBJ2-1, with D maybe TRBD2 (5 bases). V was pared by 5 bases and J by 5 bases, with 22 bases between. Germline-derived CDR1 and CDR2 are MNHEY and SVGEGT. This CDR3 has 17 amino acids. In DNA form, the CDR3 reads TGTGCCAGCAGTCCCCTTCTTGGCGGGCTCGGCCACAATGAGCAGTTCTTC. Its protein product is CASSPLLGGLGHNEQFF.

The chain couples TRBV7-2 to TRBJ1-1; 7 positions agree with TRBD1. CDR1 and CDR2 (germline): SGHTA, FQGNSA. The CDR3 is made up of 16 amino acids. With V trimmed by 1 base and J by 4 bases, 9 bases remained unmatched. This CDR3 reads CASSLEPQGQATEAFF. DNA of the CDR3: TGTGCCAGCAGCTTAGAGCCACAGGGGCAAGCCACTGAAGCTTTCTTT.

The chain employs TRBV9 and TRBJ2-5, with D hard to call. The CDR3 consists of 13 residues. Germline CDR1 SGDLS, CDR2 YYNGEE. Trimming removed 1 base at V and 4 bases at J, with 8 bases between. DNA of the CDR3: TGTGCCAGCAGCGTAATGGAGAGAGAGACCCAGTACTTC. Protein sequence: CASSVMERETQYF.

The rearrangement uses TRBV7-2 and TRBJ1-1; 11 bases line up with TRBD1. The V gene end was trimmed by 2 bases and the J gene end by 5 bases; junction bases not matched to a gene: 4. Germline loops: CDR1 SGHTA, CDR2 FQGNSA. This CDR3 region has 15 residues. CDR3 amino acids: CASSLMGQGGTEAFF. CDR3 bases: TGTGCCAGCAGCTTAATGGGACAGGGGGGGACTGAAGCTTTCTTT.

This CDR3 reads CSVLRDRGRHYGYTF. The CDR3, as DNA: TGCAGCGTTCTCCGGGACAGGGGGCGACACTATGGCTACACCTTC. This chain links TRBV29-1 with TRBJ1-2; 12 bases agree with TRBD1. Trimming at V came to 5 bases and at J to 3 bases, leaving 7 bases not matched to a gene. This CDR3 is 15 amino acids long. CDR1 is SQVTM and CDR2 is ANQGSEA in the germline V gene.

CDR3 residues: CASSQAGTGAGSDTQYF. Written as DNA, the CDR3 is TGCGCCAGCAGCCAGGCCGGGACAGGGGCGGGCTCAGATACGCAGTATTTT. The V and J genes are TRBV4-1 and TRBJ2-3; TRBD1 agrees at 10 bases. The CDR3 consists of 17 residues. Looked up from germline, CDR1 is MGHRA and CDR2 is YSYEKL. Losses at the gene ends were 3 bases for V and 4 bases for J; bases not matched to a gene: 10.

This clone was picked up a small number of times. The chain uses TRBV28 and TRBJ1-1; 7 nucleotides align to TRBD1. V dropped 3 bases and J dropped 0; count of bases not matched to a gene: 10. The CDR3 length is 17 residues. The germline V gene encodes CDR1 MDHEN and CDR2 SYDVKM. The CDR3 is CASSFTQGVGLNTEAFF. For the CDR3, the DNA is TGTGCCAGCAGTTTCACGCAGGGGGTAGGCTTGAACACTGAAGCTTTCTTT.

This clone was found once. This sequence joins TRBV19 and TRBJ1-2; D may be TRBD1 (5 bases). The CDR3 has 14 residues. Germline CDR1 is LNHDA and CDR2 is SQIVND (reference sequence). V was clipped by 3 bases and J by 7 bases, with 15 bases between them. CDR3 protein: CASSISWGDTGYTF. The CDR3 bases are TGTGCCAGTAGTATCTCCTGGGGGGATACTGGCTACACCTTC.

V gene TRBV7-9 combines with J gene TRBJ2-1; possible D gene TRBD2, 5 bases. Germline CDR1 and CDR2: SEHNR and FQNEAQ (reference sequence). Trimming removed 6 bases from V and 7 bases from J, with 16 bases in between. This CDR3 has 14 residues. The CDR3 sequence: CASRYGVSSNEQFF. The DNA of the CDR3 is TGTGCCAGCAGGTACGGGGTCTCAAGTAATGAGCAGTTCTTC.

The V and J genes are TRBV7-6 and TRBJ1-3, with 7 bases fitting TRBD1. V dropped 5 bases and J dropped 0; count of bases not matched to a gene: 10. CDR3 length: 17 amino acids. Germline CDR1 reads SGHVS; CDR2 reads FNYEAQ. The CDR3 nucleotides are TGTGCCAGCAGCCCCGTAAGGGGGCGCCTCTCTGGAAACACCATATATTTT. It codes for CASSPVRGRLSGNTIYF.

This chain links TRBV11-2 with TRBJ1-3; possibly TRBD1 for D (5 bases). Germline CDR1 is SGHAT and CDR2 is FQNNGV. V shed 3 bases and J shed 4 bases, with 16 bases lying between them. The CDR3 sequence is 16 residues long. The CDR3: CASSFWLGQVGNTIYF. CDR3 coding DNA: TGTGCCAGCAGCTTCTGGTTGGGGCAGGTGGGAAACACCATATATTTT.

This chain uses TRBV2 with TRBJ2-5; no firm D call. CDR3 size: 11 residues. Germline V CDR1 and CDR2: SNHLY, FYNNEI. The V gene lost 1 base and the J gene lost 7 bases, with 4 bases spanning the gap. The CDR3 reads CASSEVATQYF. Here the CDR3 DNA reads TGTGCCAGCAGTGAAGTAGCGACCCAGTACTTC.

This clone was picked up one time. The chain is built from TRBV27 and TRBJ2-5; 8 nucleotides line up with TRBD1. The CDR3 extends over 14 amino acids. With V trimmed by 7 bases and J by 2 bases, 6 bases remained unmatched. CDR1 is MNHEY and CDR2 is SMNVEV in the germline V gene (reference sequence). CDR3 residues: CASNPGQGQETQYF. CDR3 bases: TGTGCCAGCAACCCTGGACAGGGTCAAGAGACCCAGTACTTC.

This clone has only a few counts. This rearrangement joins TRBV28 to TRBJ1-1, with 7 bases matching TRBD1. The CDR3 is 12 residues long. Germline V gene sequence: CDR1 MDHEN, CDR2 SYDVKM. Trimming cost V 2 bases and J 7 bases; bases outside gene matches: 1. CDR3 residues: CASSLGDSEAFF. In DNA form, the CDR3 reads TGTGCCAGCAGTTTAGGGGACAGTGAAGCTTTCTTT.

V gene TRBV29-1 combines with J gene TRBJ2-5, with D perhaps TRBD2 (6 bases). The CDR3 sequence is 13 residues long. Trimming took off 6 bases at V and 1 base at J, with 12 bases between the two ends. The V gene's germline CDR1 is SQVTM and CDR2 ANQGSEA. The DNA of the CDR3 is TGCAGCGTAGCCCGCGGGGTCCAAGAGACCCAGTACTTC. Its protein product is CSVARGVQETQYF.

CDR3 region: CASSMGGQGSWNYGYTF. The DNA of the CDR3 is TGTGCCAGTAGTATGGGGGGACAGGGTAGCTGGAACTATGGCTACACCTTC. The chain is built from TRBV19 and TRBJ1-2, with 9 positions matching TRBD1. With 3 bases clipped from V and 2 bases from J, the junction kept 10 bases outside the gene matches. Germline CDR1 is LNHDA and CDR2 is SQIVND (reference sequence). This CDR3 has 17 amino acids.

This clone is a singleton in its sample. The genes are TRBV2 and TRBJ1-1; D is undetermined. Germline V gene sequence: CDR1 SNHLY, CDR2 FYNNEI. CDR3 length equals 13 residues. Trimming removed 4 bases at V and 0 bases at J, with 6 bases between. The CDR3 loop reads CASSAQMNTEAFF. The CDR3 coding sequence is TGTGCCAGCAGTGCACAGATGAACACTGAAGCTTTCTTT.

To note about this clone: At one end, the junction sequence differs from germline, possibly due to a read error. The chain couples TRBV7-7 to TRBJ2-5, with D possibly matching TRBD2 (6 bases). From germline, CDR1 is SSHAT and CDR2 FNYEAQ (reference sequence). The CDR3 totals 15 residues. CDR3 in amino acids: CASSLGAGRTETQYF. CDR3 DNA: TGTGCTAGCAGCTTAGGGGCAGGGAGGACAGAGACCCAGTACTTC.

The genes are TRBV5-6 and TRBJ1-1; TRBD1 might be the D (5 bases). V lost 5 bases, J lost 7 bases, and 15 bases lay in between. CDR1 is SGHDT, CDR2 YYEEEE, per germline. This CDR3 has 13 amino acids. DNA of the CDR3: TGTGCCAGCAGGTATGACAGTCGTAATGAAGCTTTCTTT. Encoded protein: CASRYDSRNEAFF.